Detailed here is one T cell receptor (beta chain). This sample was taken from a study of OX40 agonist ivuxolimab in advanced cancers. Using immunoSEQ multiplex PCR, the repertoire was profiled, and TCRdb retains in-frame clones only, with some absent. The table shows 30,000 to 40,000 clones, with roughly nine tenths occurring only once. From germline, CDR1 is MNHEY and CDR2 SMNVEV (reference sequence). V gave up 5 bases and J gave up 2 bases; unmatched junction bases: 11. The CDR3 has 17 amino acids. The source material was CD4+ or CD8+ T cells sorted from blood, sampled in a trial of the OX40 agonist ivuxolimab. The chain joins TRBV27 to TRBJ2-2, with 7 bases fitting TRBD1. This TCR came from an adult with an advanced solid tumor such as melanoma, head and neck, liver or kidney cancer. CDR3 region: CASSKTWTGLNTGELFF. The CDR3 DNA reads as TGTGCCAGCAGTAAGACTTGGACAGGCCTAAACACCGGGGAGCTGTTTTTT.